This T cell receptor beta chain was obtained from a study of human CD8 memory T cell subsets. Scientists made TCR beta libraries using UMI-labeled 5' RACE. TCRdb reprocessed the 5' RACE reads and reports one entry per CDR3 protein, with no DNA. This repertoire includes some 3,500 distinct CDR3 sequences. Germline CDR1 and CDR2: MNHEY and SMNVEV (reference sequence). The CDR3 length is 14 residues. The sequenced material came from CD8+ T cells from PBMCs. This TCR came from a human donor in good health. The V and J genes are TRBV27 and TRBJ2-7. The CDR3 sequence is CASSLTLNSYEQYF.